The clone carrying this T cell receptor beta chain was picked up many times. Its antigen is still unknown. This entry comes from a study of T-cell reconstitution after alpha-beta-depleted transplantation in children. Study-level points and caveats: Among T cells one year after transplant, newly produced cells accounted for most counts and diversity.

Preparation of the TCRbeta library used unique molecular identifiers. TCRdb re-called the PCR reads with MiXCR, one entry per CDR3 protein. Of more than 85,000 distinct CDR3 sequences in the sample, 5% to 6% were seen once. This clonotype was sampled from a female patient between 2 and 15 years old who had a stem cell transplant for Fanconi anemia, so the T cells may come from the graft donor. The starting material was PBMCs, mostly from graft donor cells, obtained 60 days after TCRalphabeta/CD19-depleted stem cell transplant.

The CDR3, as DNA: TGTGCCAGCAGCCAAGATAGGCACTACGAGCAGTACTTC. Amino acids: CASSQDRHYEQYF. The gene calls are TRBV3-1 and TRBJ2-7, with no clear D. Germline V CDR1 and CDR2: LGHDT, YNNKEL (reference sequence). Trimming removed 0 bases from V and 3 bases from J, with 6 bases in between. The CDR3 consists of 13 residues.